The clone carrying this T cell receptor (beta chain) showed up just a few times. The authors prepared the TCRbeta library with unique molecular identifiers. TCRdb recomputed calls from the PCR reads with MiXCR, one row per CDR3 protein. The sample shows some 590,000 distinct CDR3 sequences, approximately 10% of them seen only once. From germline, CDR1 is MNHEY and CDR2 SMNVEV (reference sequence). The length of the CDR3 is 14 residues. V was clipped by 5 bases and J by 7 bases; unmatched bases: 8. These data are taken from a study of T-cell reconstitution after alpha-beta-depleted transplantation in children.

The sample consisted of PBMCs from the stem cell graft donor, taken from the stem cell graft. The rearrangement links TRBV27 to TRBJ2-7; TRBD2 aligns across 10 bases. The TCR comes from a human donor who donated a stem cell graft to a child with acute myeloid leukemia. The CDR3 coding sequence is TGTGCCAGCAGTCCACAGCGGGAGGGCCGGGAGCAGTACTTC. Translating it yields CASSPQREGREQYF.